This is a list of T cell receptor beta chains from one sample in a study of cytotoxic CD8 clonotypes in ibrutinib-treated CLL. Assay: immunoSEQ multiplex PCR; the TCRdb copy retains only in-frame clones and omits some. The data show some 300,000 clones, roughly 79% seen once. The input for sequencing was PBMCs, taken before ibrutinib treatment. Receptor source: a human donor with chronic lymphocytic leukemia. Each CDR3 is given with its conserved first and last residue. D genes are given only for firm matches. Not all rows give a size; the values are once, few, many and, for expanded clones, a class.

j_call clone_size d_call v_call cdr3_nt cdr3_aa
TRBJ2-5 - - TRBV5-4 TGTGCCAGCAGCTTGGCCGGCGGCCAAGAGACCCAGTACTTC CASSLAGGQETQYF
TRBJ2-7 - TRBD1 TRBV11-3 TGTGCCAGCAGCCGGGGACAGACCTACGAGCAGTACTTC CASSRGQTYEQYF
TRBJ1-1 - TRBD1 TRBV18 TGTGCCAGCTCACTGGGACAGGCGACGAACACTGAAGCTTTCTTT CASSLGQATNTEAFF
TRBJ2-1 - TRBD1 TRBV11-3 TGTGCCAGCAGCTTAGCCGGGGACAGGGCCCAGTACAATGAGCAGTTCTTC CASSLAGDRAQYNEQFF
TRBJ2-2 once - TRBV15 TGTGCCACCAGAAAAGAAGCGGATCGGGGCGCCGGGGAGCTGTTTTTT CATRKEADRGAGELFF
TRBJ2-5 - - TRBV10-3 TGTGCCATCAGCCCACATCTCCAAGAGACCCAGTACTTC CAISPHLQETQYF
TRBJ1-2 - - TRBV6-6 TGTGCCAGCAGTCAGGGTGTAGTCGGTGGCTACACCTTC CASSQGVVGGYTF
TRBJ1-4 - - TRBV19 TGTGCCAGTACCTTCCGGGGGGCTAATGAAAAACTGTTTTTT CASTFRGANEKLFF
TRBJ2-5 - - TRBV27 TGTGCCAGCAGTTTATCGGGTTGGGGAGAGACCCAGTACTTC CASSLSGWGETQYF
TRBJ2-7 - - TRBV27 TGTGCCAGCAGAGAAGGACGGTTCTACGAGCAGTACTTC CASREGRFYEQYF
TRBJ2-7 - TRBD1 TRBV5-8 TGTGCCAGCACCCTGACAGGGTCCTCCTACGAGCAGTACTTC CASTLTGSSYEQYF
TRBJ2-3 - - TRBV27 TGTGCCAGCAGTTTATCGATGTCACAGGGCAGCCGAGGTACGCAGTATTTT CASSLSMSQGSRGTQYF
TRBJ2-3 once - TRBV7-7 TGTGCTAGCAGCTTATTTTTTGTAGGATTTGCAGGGCCCACAGATACGCAGTATTTT CASSLFFVGFAGPTDTQYF
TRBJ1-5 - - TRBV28 TGTGCCAGCAGTCAGAGCCATCAGCCCCAGCATTTT CASSQSHQPQHF
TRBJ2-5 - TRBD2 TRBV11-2 TGTGCCAGCAGCTTAGCCCTAGCGGGAGCGGAGACCCAGTACTTC CASSLALAGAETQYF
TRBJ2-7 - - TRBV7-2 TGTGCCAGCAGCTGGGATGGGGTCGAGCAGTACTTC CASSWDGVEQYF
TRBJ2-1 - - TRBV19 TGTGCCAGTAGTATTGACTATACCAGCTACAATGAGCAGTTCTTC CASSIDYTSYNEQFF